Detailed here is one TCR beta chain. Its target is unknown. This CDR3 region has 15 residues. Trimming pared 6 bases from V and 9 bases from J, leaving 21 bases between. Germline CDR1 reads MNHEY; CDR2 reads SMNVEV (reference sequence). Amplification of TCR beta CDR3 regions used RNA as the template. The TCR CDR3 was amplified in a first-round RT-PCR using the HTBI primer set. Via MiXCR, TCRdb re-called the multiplex PCR reads, giving one row per CDR3 protein. The table lists 600,000 to 750,000 distinct CDR3 sequences, 15% to 20% of them singletons. From 8.5 to 10 ml of fresh peripheral blood, PBMCs were isolated. This sample is drawn from a study of T cells in Graves' hyperthyroidism and ophthalmopathy. Notes on the study in general: Most clonotypes expanded in thyroid above 0.001 were likewise present in blood.

This rearrangement joins TRBV27 to TRBJ2-1; D may be TRBD2 (6 bases). The clonotype comes from a man aged 50-60 years with Graves' hyperthyroidism. The sequencing input was blood. The CDR3 DNA sequence: TGTGCCAGCAGCCCCCCGGAAGCGGGTGTCTCTGAGCAGTTCTTC. Its protein is CASSPPEAGVSEQFF.